The 10 T cell receptor beta chains below were found in one sample sequenced in a study of human T cells and chemical hapten exposure. Time point noted: healthy volunteer bleed at 2 weeks. Unfractionated whole blood was the source from which total RNA was extracted. TCRdb re-called the RACE reads through MiXCR, storing one row per CDR3 protein. The repertoire holds around 130,000 distinct CDR3 sequences, with 9% to 10% as singletons. Sequenced input: whole blood. The receptors were sampled from a male donor in good health. Some clones in this sample may be carry-over from other donors' samples.

At least ten counts were recorded for this clonotype. The chain couples TRBV28 to TRBJ1-6; TRBD1 matches at 8 bases. This CDR3 spans 14 amino acids. Germline CDR1 reads MDHEN; CDR2 reads SYDVKM. With 5 bases clipped from V and 8 bases from J, the junction kept 5 bases outside the gene matches. The CDR3 loop is CASSPTGADSPLHF. The CDR3 DNA follows: TGTGCCAGCAGTCCGACAGGGGCAGATTCACCCCTCCACTTT.

This sequence joins TRBV29-1 and TRBJ2-7, with 8 bases lining up with TRBD1. V lost 5 bases, J lost 0 bases, and 6 bases stayed unmatched. The CDR3 spans 14 residues. Per the germline V gene, CDR1 is SQVTM and CDR2 is ANQGSEA. CDR3 residues: CSVSGGASSYEQYF. The CDR3 nucleotides read TGCAGCGTTTCAGGGGGCGCGAGCTCCTACGAGCAGTACTTC.

The V and J genes are TRBV24-1 and TRBJ2-2; D not certain. From germline, CDR1 is KGHDR and CDR2 SFDVKD. This CDR3 has 14 amino acids. The V gene lost 4 bases and the J gene lost 0 bases, with 5 bases spanning the gap. The DNA of the CDR3 is TGTGCCACCAGTGACACGGCGAACACCGGGGAGCTGTTTTTT. This translates into CATSDTANTGELFF.

This chain uses TRBV10-2 with TRBJ2-2; a weak D match, TRBD2 (5 bases). Germline CDR1 WSHSY, CDR2 SAAADI. The CDR3 extends over 19 amino acids. V was shortened by 0 bases and J by 4 bases, with 21 bases between the two germline ends. CDR3 in DNA: TGCGCCAGCAGTGAGTCGCCCCTACCGGGGTGGATATTCACCGGGGAGCTGTTTTTT. It specifies CASSESPLPGWIFTGELFF.

Ten or more counts support this clonotype. The J gene is TRBJ1-1, the V gene TRBV29-1, with 7 nucleotides matching TRBD1. In germline, CDR1 is SQVTM, CDR2 ANQGSEA. The CDR3 covers 14 residues. Trimming removed 6 bases from V and 3 bases from J; junction bases left unmatched: 10. Written as DNA, the CDR3 is TGCAGCGTCGCTTGGGGACAGACCGACACTGAAGCTTTCTTT. It specifies CSVAWGQTDTEAFF.

In this sample, this clonotype turned up a few times. The J gene is TRBJ2-1, the V gene TRBV13; D possibly corresponds to TRBD2 (6 bases). The CDR3 contains 15 residues. Germline CDR1 and CDR2: PRHDT and FYEKMQ (reference sequence). The ends were cut back, 5 bases at V and 4 bases at J, with 15 bases in the middle. The CDR3 spells CASSPRLEGYNEQFF. As DNA, the CDR3 is TGTGCCAGCAGCCCTCGACTAGAAGGTTACAATGAGCAGTTCTTC.

This clonotype has a handful of counts. The chain uses TRBV2 and TRBJ1-2; possibly TRBD1 for D (5 bases). This CDR3 has 12 residues. The V and J ends lost 7 bases and 4 bases respectively, with 10 bases between them. Germline loops: CDR1 SNHLY, CDR2 FYNNEI. CDR3 DNA sequence: TGTGCCAGCACCGTGGGGGGCTATGGCTACACCTTC. Translation gives CASTVGGYGYTF.

In regard to this clonotype: A much bigger clone sits one base away, suggesting this may be a read error. V usage is TRBV20-1 and J usage is TRBJ1-1; 9 bases align to TRBD1. CDR1 and CDR2 from the germline V gene are DFQATT and SNEGSKA (reference sequence). The CDR3 totals 15 residues. CDR3 bases: TGCAGTGCTGGGTCCCCGGGACAGGGAAACACTAAAGCTTTCTTT. As protein: CSAGSPGQGNTKAFF.

The chain couples TRBV6-5 to TRBJ2-7, with D tentatively TRBD1 (6 bases). Germline-derived CDR1 and CDR2 are MNHEY and SVGAGI. Trimming shortened V by 6 bases and J by 3 bases, and 12 bases separated the two germline ends. The CDR3 sequence is 13 residues long. CDR3 sequence reads: CASRFGQFYEQYF. The DNA of the CDR3 is TGTGCCAGCAGATTCGGACAGTTCTACGAGCAGTACTTC.

This clonotype was detected many times. V usage is TRBV3-1 and J usage is TRBJ2-1; TRBD2 agrees at 15 bases. CDR3 length: 19 amino acids. V trimming: 3 bases; J trimming: 7 bases; junction bases outside the gene matches: 13. Germline V gives CDR1 LGHDT, CDR2 YNNKEL (reference sequence). The CDR3 sequence is CASSHRLPGLAGGRNEQFF. DNA for the CDR3: TGTGCCAGCAGCCACCGACTACCGGGACTAGCGGGAGGAAGGAATGAGCAGTTCTTC.